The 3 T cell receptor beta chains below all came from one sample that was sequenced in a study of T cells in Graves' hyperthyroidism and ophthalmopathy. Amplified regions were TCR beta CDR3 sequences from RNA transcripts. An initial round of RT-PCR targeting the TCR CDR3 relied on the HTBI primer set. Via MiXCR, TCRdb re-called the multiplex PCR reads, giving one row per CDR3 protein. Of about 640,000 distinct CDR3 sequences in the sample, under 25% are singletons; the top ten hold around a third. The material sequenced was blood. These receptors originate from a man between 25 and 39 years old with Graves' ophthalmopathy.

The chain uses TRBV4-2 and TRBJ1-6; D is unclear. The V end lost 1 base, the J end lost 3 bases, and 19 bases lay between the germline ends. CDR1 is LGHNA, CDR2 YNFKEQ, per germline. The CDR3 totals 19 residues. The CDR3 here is CASSQGPQGGEFYNSPLHF. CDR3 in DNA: TGTGCCAGCAGCCAAGGTCCTCAAGGCGGGGAATTCTATAATTCACCCCTCCACTTT.

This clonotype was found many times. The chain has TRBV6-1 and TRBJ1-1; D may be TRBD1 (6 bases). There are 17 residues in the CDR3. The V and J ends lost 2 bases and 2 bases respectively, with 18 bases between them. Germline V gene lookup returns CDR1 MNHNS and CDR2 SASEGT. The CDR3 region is CASSELGGRTTNTEAFF. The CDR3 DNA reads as TGTGCCAGCAGTGAACTTGGGGGCCGGACGACTAACACTGAAGCTTTCTTT.

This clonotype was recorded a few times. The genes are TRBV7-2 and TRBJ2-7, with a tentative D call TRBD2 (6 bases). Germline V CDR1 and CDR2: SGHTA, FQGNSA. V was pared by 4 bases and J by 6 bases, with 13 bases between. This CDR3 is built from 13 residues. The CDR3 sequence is CASSSGTRGEQYF. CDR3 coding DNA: TGTGCCAGCAGCTCCGGGACTCGTGGCGAGCAGTACTTC.